The 29 T cell receptor beta chains below all came from one sample that was sequenced in a study of radiation and T cells in renal cell carcinoma (dated by TCRdb to about 2020). Sample time point, as interpreted from the label and publication: blood 2 weeks post-SBRT. The sample's treatment or condition label, in plain terms: 15 Gy SBRT to primary tumor, nephrectomy 4 weeks later. The receptor library was made with the immunoSEQ multiplex PCR assay. The table was pulled from immuneACCESS by TCRdb, which kept in-frame rearrangements only. Such tables lose some clones; where checked, under half of the loss comes from unresolved V genes, and the rest has no known cause. For this sample the table gives tens of thousands of clones, of which just over 85% were detected only once. The top ten clonotypes cover 22% of the sample. This material consisted of blood, taken from a patient whose treatment included radiotherapy and nephrectomy. These receptors all stem from a woman in her fifties or sixties with renal cell carcinoma.

The rearrangement uses TRBV6-5 and TRBJ2-7; 9 bases are a match to TRBD1. Trimming cost V 5 bases and J 3 bases; bases outside gene matches: 5. Germline V gene sequence: CDR1 MNHEY, CDR2 SVGAGI. CDR3 length: 14 amino acids. The DNA of the CDR3 is TGTGCCAGCAGTGACGGGACAGGGTTCTACGAGCAGTACTTC. Amino acids: CASSDGTGFYEQYF.

The gene calls are TRBV5-1 and TRBJ2-2; 8 bases map to TRBD2. Per the germline V gene, CDR1 is SGHRS and CDR2 is YFSETQ. Trimming at V came to 4 bases and at J to 2 bases, leaving 7 bases not matched to a gene. The CDR3 covers 16 residues. This CDR3 is CASSSTSGSNTGELFF. CDR3 sequence (DNA): TGCGCCAGCAGCAGTACTAGCGGTTCTAACACCGGGGAGCTGTTTTTT.

The rearrangement links TRBV7-9 to TRBJ2-2; 7 nucleotides agree with TRBD2. CDR1 and CDR2 from the germline V gene are SEHNR and FQNEAQ (reference sequence). This CDR3 contains 15 residues. J gave up 4 bases and V 2 bases, and 4 bases lay outside the gene matches. The CDR3 DNA is TGTGCCAGCAGCTTATTGCGGGAGTTCACCGGGGAGCTGTTTTTT. Its protein product is CASSLLREFTGELFF.

This chain uses TRBV27 with TRBJ1-4; the D gene is possibly TRBD1 (6 bases). Trimming took 6 bases from V and 8 from J, leaving 19 bases between them. The CDR3 is made up of 15 amino acids. Germline values: CDR1 MNHEY, CDR2 SMNVEV (reference sequence). For the CDR3, the DNA is TGTGCCAGCAGCCTAGCGGCAGGGGTCGGGGAAAAACTGTTTTTT. Translation gives CASSLAAGVGEKLFF.

This chain connects TRBV10-3 to TRBJ2-5; D ambiguous. The end of the DNA is better explained by TRBJ2-7, so the J call may be wrong. CDR3 length: 12 amino acids. Per germline, CDR1 ENHRY and CDR2 SYGVKD. The CDR3 coding sequence is TGTGCCATCGCACGGAGAGCCTACGAGCAGTACTTC. It codes for CAIARRAYEQYF.

This clone turned up a few times. The gene calls are TRBV6-1 and TRBJ1-5; D is possibly TRBD1 (6 bases). Germline lookup yields CDR1 MNHNS and CDR2 SASEGT. The ends were cut back, 4 bases at V and 5 bases at J, with 9 bases in the middle. CDR3 length: 13 amino acids. This CDR3 reads CASSGNRDQPQHF. The DNA for the CDR3 is TGTGCCAGCAGTGGGAACAGGGATCAGCCCCAGCATTTT.

The chain combines TRBV28 with TRBJ2-5; 11 positions agree with TRBD2. In germline, CDR1 is MDHEN, CDR2 SYDVKM. The ends lost 5 bases at V and 2 bases at J; junction bases unmatched: 4. The CDR3 length is 15 residues. CDR3 region: CASSVAGGRQETQYF. The CDR3 DNA is TGTGCCAGCAGTGTAGCGGGGGGGCGACAAGAGACCCAGTACTTC.

The CDR3 region has the DNA TGCGCCAGCAGCCAAGATCTTTCCAGGCTAGGGACTCGAGGCAATGAGCAGTTCTTC. This translates into CASSQDLSRLGTRGNEQFF. The V call is TRBV4-3, the J call TRBJ2-1; weak D call: TRBD2 (6 bases). The CDR3 has 19 residues. Per germline, CDR1 LGHNA and CDR2 YSLEER. V was cut by 0 bases and J by 6 bases, with 24 bases left in between.

The chain uses TRBV11-2 and TRBJ1-5; D gene uncertain. CDR3 length: 13 amino acids. V lost 2 bases to trimming and J lost 7 bases, with 9 bases between them. Germline assignment: CDR1 SGHAT and CDR2 FQNNGV. The CDR3 loop is CASSLQAVQPQHF. In nucleotides, the CDR3 is TGTGCCAGCAGCTTACAGGCAGTACAGCCCCAGCATTTT.

CDR3 amino acids: CASRLQGGAGRGYTF. As DNA, the CDR3 is TGTGCCAGTAGACTACAGGGAGGAGCTGGACGTGGCTACACCTTC. V is TRBV19 and J is TRBJ1-2; D might be TRBD1 (6 bases). V was clipped by 6 bases and J by 7 bases, with 21 bases between them. Germline V CDR1 and CDR2: LNHDA, SQIVND (reference sequence). The CDR3 is made up of 15 amino acids. Based on the CDR3 plus reference TRBV19 and TRBJ1-2, the full variable domain is DGGITQSPKYLFRKEGQNVTLSCEQNLNHDAMYWYRQDPGQGLRLIYYSQIVNDFQKGDIAEGYSVSREKKESFPLTVTSAQKNPTAFYLCASRLQGGAGRGYTFGSGTRLTVV.

The CDR3 DNA is TGTGCCAGCTCACCCCGCGGGGCGTACAATGAGCAGTTCTTC. This gives the protein CASSPRGAYNEQFF. The chain joins TRBV18 to TRBJ2-1; TRBD2 is a possible D gene (6 bases). Per the germline V gene, CDR1 is KGHSH and CDR2 is LQKENI. Trimming pared 3 bases from V and 4 bases from J, leaving 10 bases between. The CDR3 runs to 14 residues.

J is TRBJ1-5 and V is TRBV13, with no clear D. CDR1 is PRHDT, CDR2 FYEKMQ, per germline (reference sequence). The length of the CDR3 is 15 residues. Trimming took 0 bases from V and 6 from J, leaving 12 bases between them. CDR3 in DNA: TGTGCCAGCAGCTTAGGGTGGCAGTCGAGTCAGCCCCAGCATTTT. This encodes CASSLGWQSSQPQHF.

This chain connects TRBV7-9 to TRBJ1-4; 9 bases align to TRBD1. The CDR3 sequence is 15 residues long. Per germline, CDR1 SEHNR and CDR2 FQNEAQ (reference sequence). The junction had 6 bases not matched to a gene; V was cut back by 5 bases and J by 5 bases. The CDR3 sequence is CASSRGTGSNEKLFF. The CDR3 bases are TGTGCCAGCAGCAGGGGGACAGGGTCAAATGAAAAACTGTTTTTT.

V and J are TRBV5-1 and TRBJ1-1; D is possibly TRBD1 (5 bases). Germline V gene sequence: CDR1 SGHRS, CDR2 YFSETQ. There are 14 residues in the CDR3. Trimming cost V 3 bases and J 2 bases, with 11 bases left between them. CDR3 sequence: CASSWAGGNTEAFF. As DNA, the CDR3 is TGCGCCAGCAGCTGGGCGGGGGGAAACACTGAAGCTTTCTTT.

The chain combines TRBV9 with TRBJ2-5, with D perhaps TRBD1 (5 bases). CDR1 and CDR2 (germline): SGDLS, YYNGEE. Trimming pared 1 base from V and 5 bases from J, leaving 12 bases between. The CDR3 loop spans 14 amino acids. CDR3 sequence reads: CASSVRKTDETQYF. CDR3 sequence (DNA): TGTGCCAGCAGCGTAAGGAAGACAGACGAGACCCAGTACTTC.

The chain employs TRBV4-1 and TRBJ2-3; D perhaps matches TRBD1 (5 bases). The germline V gene has CDR1 MGHRA and CDR2 YSYEKL. This CDR3 has 14 residues. Deletions cut 4 bases from V and 8 bases from J, with 16 bases between. CDR3 amino acids: CASSPDTGWGTQYF. CDR3 coding DNA: TGCGCCAGCAGCCCGGACACAGGATGGGGTACGCAGTATTTT.

The V and J genes are TRBV5-1 and TRBJ2-1, with a possible D match to TRBD2 (5 bases). The V end was cut by 0 bases, the J end by 7 bases, with 11 bases between. The CDR3 is made up of 14 amino acids. The germline CDR1 and CDR2 sequences are SGHRS and YFSETQ. For the CDR3, the DNA is TGCGCCAGCAGCTTGGGCGGTAGGGAGAATGAGCAGTTCTTC. Translation gives CASSLGGRENEQFF.

This clone was counted only a few times. The J gene is TRBJ1-5, the V gene TRBV6-1, with TRBD1 identical over 7 bases. Germline CDR1 and CDR2: MNHNS and SASEGT. The CDR3 is 17 residues long. The V segment lost 4 bases and the J segment 7 bases; nucleotides outside the gene matches: 16. The CDR3: CASSADREGVRQQPQHF. The DNA of the CDR3 is TGTGCCAGCAGTGCCGACAGGGAAGGGGTCAGACAACAGCCCCAGCATTTT.

This clone was recorded only once. This sequence joins TRBV28 and TRBJ2-6; D unresolved. The length of the CDR3 is 17 residues. Trimming took 6 bases from V and 1 from J, leaving 16 bases between them. Germline values: CDR1 MDHEN, CDR2 SYDVKM. In DNA form, the CDR3 reads TGTGCCAGCAGGAACCCAGACGAAGGTTCTGGGGCCAACGTCCTGACTTTC. Translated: CASRNPDEGSGANVLTF.

This clone has just one count. The V and J genes are TRBV18 and TRBJ1-1, with 8 positions matching TRBD1. This CDR3 has 13 amino acids. The V segment lost 3 bases and the J segment 10 bases; nucleotides outside the gene matches: 7. Germline CDR1 and CDR2: KGHSH and LQKENI. In nucleotides, the CDR3 is TGTGCCAGCTCACCCGGACAGGGTAGTTTAGCTTTCTTT. As protein: CASSPGQGSLAFF.

This chain connects TRBV29-1 to TRBJ1-6, with D possibly TRBD1 on 5 matching bases. The CDR3 sequence is 16 residues long. Germline lookup yields CDR1 SQVTM and CDR2 ANQGSEA. Deletions cut 2 bases from V and 10 bases from J, with 21 bases between. The CDR3 loop reads CSVESKGVGLHSPLHF. In DNA form, the CDR3 reads TGCAGCGTTGAATCTAAAGGGGTAGGGTTACACTCACCCCTCCACTTT.

Sample share makes this clone medium-sized. The rearrangement joins TRBV7-9 to TRBJ2-7; D may match TRBD1 or TRBD2 (5 bases each). The germline CDR1 and CDR2 sequences are SEHNR and FQNEAQ (reference sequence). The V and J ends lost 6 bases and 7 bases respectively, with 19 bases between them. The CDR3 totals 14 residues. The CDR3 sequence: CASSPPGPNSEQYF. CDR3 nucleotide sequence: TGTGCCAGCAGTCCCCCGGGACCGAACTCGGAGCAGTACTTC.

The gene calls are TRBV10-3 and TRBJ2-1; D might be TRBD1 (6 bases). The CDR3 length is 15 residues. The V end lost 6 bases, the J end lost 3 bases, and 15 bases lay between the germline ends. Looked up from germline, CDR1 is ENHRY and CDR2 is SYGVKD. The CDR3 region is CAISQGNGGYNEQFF. The CDR3, as DNA: TGTGCCATCAGCCAGGGGAATGGGGGCTACAATGAGCAGTTCTTC.

The rearrangement joins TRBV7-9 to TRBJ2-7; weak D call: TRBD2 (6 bases). The CDR3 loop spans 12 amino acids. Germline-derived CDR1 and CDR2 are SEHNR and FQNEAQ (reference sequence). V shed 4 bases and J shed 6 bases, with 10 bases lying between them. The CDR3 protein is CASSYRRGEQYF. The DNA of the CDR3 is TGTGCCAGCAGCTACCGGAGGGGCGAGCAGTACTTC.

The sample holds one count of this clone. J is TRBJ2-7 and V is TRBV7-2, with a possible D match to TRBD2 (5 bases). The germline V and J ends were trimmed by 5 bases and 0 bases, with 14 bases remaining between them. Per germline, CDR1 SGHTA and CDR2 FQGNSA. The CDR3 is 15 amino acids. DNA of the CDR3: TGTGCCAGCAGCCCCCACAAAGGAGGCTCCTACGAGCAGTACTTC. It translates to CASSPHKGGSYEQYF.

This clone was seen only a few times. The chain employs TRBV10-3 and TRBJ1-5; a possible D gene is TRBD1 (5 bases). Trimming pared 4 bases from V and 5 bases from J, leaving 12 bases between. The CDR3 sequence is 14 residues long. Germline CDR1 is ENHRY and CDR2 is SYGVKD. CDR3 DNA: TGTGCCATCAGTGGTGGGGTCAGGGATCAGCCCCAGCATTTT. As protein: CAISGGVRDQPQHF.

The chain employs TRBV9 and TRBJ2-1; 8 bases agree with TRBD2. V lost 4 bases to trimming and J lost 6 bases; unmatched junction nucleotides: 9. Germline CDR1 and CDR2: SGDLS and YYNGEE. The CDR3 spans 15 residues. The CDR3 here is CASSPQGREANEQFF. The CDR3 coding sequence is TGTGCCAGCAGCCCCCAGGGGCGGGAGGCCAATGAGCAGTTCTTC. Drawing the rest from reference TRBV9 and TRBJ2-1, the complete variable domain is DSGVTQTPKHLITATGQRVTLRCSPRSGDLSVYWYQQSLDQGLQFLIQYYNGEERAKGNILERFSAQQFPDLHSELNLSSLELGDSALYFCASSPQGREANEQFFGPGTRLTVL.

This clone has more than one count but fewer than ten. The chain joins TRBV5-1 to TRBJ2-1, with 7 positions matching TRBD2. Trimming cost V 4 bases and J 2 bases; bases outside gene matches: 9. This CDR3 spans 16 amino acids. From germline, CDR1 is SGHRS and CDR2 YFSETQ. Written as DNA, the CDR3 is TGCGCCAGCAGCGGCGGAAGCGGGGAGGCCTACAATGAGCAGTTCTTC. Its translation: CASSGGSGEAYNEQFF.

The gene calls are TRBV9 and TRBJ2-3; perhaps TRBD2 as D (7 bases). CDR1 is SGDLS and CDR2 is YYNGEE in the germline V gene. This CDR3 comprises 15 residues. V was cut by 0 bases and J by 9 bases, with 17 bases left in between. CDR3 nucleotide sequence: TGTGCCAGCAGCGTAGTGGGCGGGGGCCCCTCGACGCAGTATTTT. Protein: CASSVVGGGPSTQYF.